This T cell receptor beta chain stems from a study of blood T cells in healthy people across ages. The study, taken as a whole, reports: Age brought a roughly linear fall in TCR beta diversity measured per million T cells.

Remarks on this clonotype: Its antigen remains unidentified.

CDR3 length equals 15 residues. The germline V gene encodes CDR1 SGHRS and CDR2 YFSETQ. Every donor provided 9.5 to 10 milliliters of peripheral blood. PCR was performed a second time for 7 to 11 cycles using a sample-barcoded 5' primer and a J-beta primer mix. TCRdb processed the 5' RACE reads anew with MiXCR; each CDR3 protein has one entry. The table has about 780,000 distinct CDR3 sequences, more than 25% seen once. This same sample was also taken into another study, of T cells of mothers and their children.

The chain recombines TRBV5-1 with TRBJ2-5, with 8 bases aligning to TRBD2. The J call may be wrong; the DNA end is better matched by TRBJ2-1. The clonotype was recovered from a boy aged 10-17 years in good health. Sequenced sample: blood. CDR3 residues: CASTPGAGGLNEQFF. CDR3 nucleotide sequence: TGCGCCAGCACCCCAGGGGCGGGGGGCCTCAATGAGCAGTTCTTC.